The sequence of this T cell receptor (beta chain) was determined in a study of blood T cell repertoires in COVID-19. Study context: Sources were T cells, B-cell-depleted T cells, or PBMCs; the material itself was cDNA or gDNA.

Data came from immunoSEQ multiplex PCR; TCRdb stores just in-frame clones and leaves some out. The repertoire includes around 310,000 clones, approximately 89% of them detected once, and over 8.5% sits in the top ten. This CDR3 is 15 amino acids long. The germline gives CDR1 LNHDA, CDR2 SQIVND (reference sequence). Deletions cut 5 bases from V and 3 bases from J, with 16 bases between. The chain employs TRBV19 and TRBJ1-2; no clear D. This clonotype was obtained from a woman aged 30 to 39 who had recovered from COVID-19. The specimen sequenced was PBMCs or T cells enriched from blood (not recorded which). The CDR3 DNA is TGTGCCAGTAGTCCCCCGCGGGGTTGGGACTATGGCTACACCTTC. Its translation is CASSPPRGWDYGYTF.